The source of this TCR beta chain is a study of shared clonotypes between healthy human individuals. General study results and limits: Shared clonotypes: about 4.6% naive CD4, under 4% naive CD8, 2.3% memory CD4, around 0.4% memory CD8. Naive subsets generally had larger estimated richness than memory subsets. Donor clonotype sharing was expected to depend on sequencing depth.

Sequencing was performed with immunoSEQ multiplex PCR; in TCRdb, only in-frame clones are kept and a portion is missing. The repertoire has a few million clones, more than 80% of them found once; the top ten carry 0.14%. Concerning this clone: Its antigen remains unidentified.

In germline, CDR1 is GTSNPN, CDR2 SVGIG (reference sequence). The V end was cut by 3 bases, the J end by 8 bases, with 14 bases between. The CDR3 is made up of 13 amino acids. Naive CD45RA+ and memory CD45RA-negative subsets were split from CD4+ cells. The sequence was obtained from a man in his late teens or twenties in good health. Material for sequencing was naive CD4+ T cells sorted from blood. The subset here: CD45RA+ positively selected. The rearrangement joins TRBV30 to TRBJ2-1; D gene unclear. As DNA, the CDR3 is TGTGCCTGGAGACCCCACAGTTTCCATGAGCAGTTCTTC. Residues: CAWRPHSFHEQFF.